This T cell receptor beta chain was found in a study of blood T cells in healthy people across ages. Primers used in a second PCR of roughly 6 to 12 cycles were a sample-barcoded 5' primer and a J-beta primer mix. TCRdb used MiXCR to reprocess the 5' RACE reads, holding one entry per CDR3 protein. This table has approximately 1.5 million distinct CDR3 sequences, 42% appearing once. At least 7 million PBMCs were isolated per sample. Study-level findings and limits: When one million T cells were used, diversity estimates were thought to be underestimates. Diversity of TCR beta per million T cells declined in a roughly linear way with age.

The germline V gene encodes CDR1 MGHRA and CDR2 YSYEKL. V was cut by 1 base and J by 2 bases, with 9 bases left in between. The CDR3 consists of 14 residues. Points on this clonotype: The antigen remains unidentified.

Specimen: blood. This chain uses TRBV4-1 with TRBJ2-7; the D gene is possibly TRBD1 (6 bases). The receptor comes from a woman aged 18 to 35 in good health. CDR3: CASSQVGQTYEQYF. CDR3 DNA sequence: TGCGCCAGCAGCCAAGTAGGACAGACCTACGAGCAGTACTTC.